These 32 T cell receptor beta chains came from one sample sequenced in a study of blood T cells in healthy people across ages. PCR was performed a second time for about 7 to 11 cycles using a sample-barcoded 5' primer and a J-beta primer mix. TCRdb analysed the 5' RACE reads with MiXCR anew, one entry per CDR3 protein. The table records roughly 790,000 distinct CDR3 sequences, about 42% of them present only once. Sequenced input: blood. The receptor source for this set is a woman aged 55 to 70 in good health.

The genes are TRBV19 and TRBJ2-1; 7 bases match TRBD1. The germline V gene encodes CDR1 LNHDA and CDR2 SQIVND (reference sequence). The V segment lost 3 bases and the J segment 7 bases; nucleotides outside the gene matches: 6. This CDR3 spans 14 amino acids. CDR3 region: CASSMRGGLNEQFF. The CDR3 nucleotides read TGTGCCAGTAGTATGAGAGGGGGCTTGAATGAGCAGTTCTTC.

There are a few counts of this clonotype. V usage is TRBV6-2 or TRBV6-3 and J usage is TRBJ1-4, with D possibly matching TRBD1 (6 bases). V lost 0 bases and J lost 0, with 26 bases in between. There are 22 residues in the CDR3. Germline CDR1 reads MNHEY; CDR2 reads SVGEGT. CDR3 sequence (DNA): TGTGCCAGCAGTTACTCACGGTTTCGGGACACCTACCGAATTTCAACTAATGAAAAACTGTTTTTT. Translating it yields CASSYSRFRDTYRISTNEKLFF.

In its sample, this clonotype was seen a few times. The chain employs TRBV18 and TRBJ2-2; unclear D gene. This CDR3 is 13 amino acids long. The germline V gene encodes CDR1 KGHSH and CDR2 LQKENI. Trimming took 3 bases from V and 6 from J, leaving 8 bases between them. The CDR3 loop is CASSPMSAGELFF. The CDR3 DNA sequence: TGTGCCAGCTCACCTATGAGTGCCGGGGAGCTGTTTTTT. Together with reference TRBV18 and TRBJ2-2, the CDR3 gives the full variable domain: NAGVMQNPRHLVRRRGQEARLRCSPMKGHSHVYWYRQLPEEGLKFMVYLQKENIIDESGMPKERFSAEFPKEGPSILRIQQVVRGDSAAYFCASSPMSAGELFFGEGSRLTVL.

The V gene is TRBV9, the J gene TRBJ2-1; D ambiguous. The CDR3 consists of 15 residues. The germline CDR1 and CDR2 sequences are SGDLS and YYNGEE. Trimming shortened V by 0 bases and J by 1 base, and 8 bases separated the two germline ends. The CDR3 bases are TGTGCCAGCAGCGTAGGGCTGTTGTCCTACAATGAGCAGTTCTTC. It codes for CASSVGLLSYNEQFF.

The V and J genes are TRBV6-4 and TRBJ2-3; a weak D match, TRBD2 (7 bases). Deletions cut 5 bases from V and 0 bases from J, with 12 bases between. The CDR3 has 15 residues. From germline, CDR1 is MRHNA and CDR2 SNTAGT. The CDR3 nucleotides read TGTGCCAGCAGTCGGGGGGACACTAGCACAGATACGCAGTATTTT. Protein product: CASSRGDTSTDTQYF.

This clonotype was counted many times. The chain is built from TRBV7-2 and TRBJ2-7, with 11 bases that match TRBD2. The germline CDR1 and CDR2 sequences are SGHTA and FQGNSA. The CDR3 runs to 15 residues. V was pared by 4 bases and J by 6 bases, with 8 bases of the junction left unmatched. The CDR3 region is CASSYPSSGRPEQYF. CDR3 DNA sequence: TGTGCCAGCAGCTACCCTTCTAGCGGGAGGCCCGAGCAGTACTTC.

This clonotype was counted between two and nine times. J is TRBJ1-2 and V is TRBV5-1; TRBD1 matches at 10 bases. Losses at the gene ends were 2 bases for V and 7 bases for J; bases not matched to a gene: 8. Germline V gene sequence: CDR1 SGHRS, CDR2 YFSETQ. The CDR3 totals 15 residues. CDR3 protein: CASSFTGTGDSGYTF. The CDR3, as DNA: TGCGCCAGCAGCTTCACCGGGACAGGGGATAGTGGCTACACCTTC. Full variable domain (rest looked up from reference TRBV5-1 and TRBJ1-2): KAGVTQTPRYLIKTRGQQVTLSCSPISGHRSVSWYQQTPGQGLQFLFEYFSETQRNKGNFPGRFSGRQFSNSRSEMNVSTLELGDSALYLCASSFTGTGDSGYTFGSGTRLTVV.

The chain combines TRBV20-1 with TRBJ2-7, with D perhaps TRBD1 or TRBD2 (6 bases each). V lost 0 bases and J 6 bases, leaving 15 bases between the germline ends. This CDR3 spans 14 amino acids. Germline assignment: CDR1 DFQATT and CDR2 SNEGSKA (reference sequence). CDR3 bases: TGCAGTGCTAGAGATGGTGGCAGGGGAGGCGAGCAGTACTTC. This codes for CSARDGGRGGEQYF.

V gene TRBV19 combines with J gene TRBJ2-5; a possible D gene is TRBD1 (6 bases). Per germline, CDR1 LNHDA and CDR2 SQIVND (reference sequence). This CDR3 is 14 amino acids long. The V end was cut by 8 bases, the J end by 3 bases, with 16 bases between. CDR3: CASRLGHTEETQYF. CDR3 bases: TGTGCCAGTCGATTGGGACATACCGAAGAGACCCAGTACTTC.

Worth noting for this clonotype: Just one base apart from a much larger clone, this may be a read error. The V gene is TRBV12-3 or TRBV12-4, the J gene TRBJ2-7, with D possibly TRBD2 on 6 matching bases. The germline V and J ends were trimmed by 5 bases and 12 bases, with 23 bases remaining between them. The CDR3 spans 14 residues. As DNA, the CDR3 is TGTGCCAGCAGTGACGGCTCGCGGGGCGAGACCCGGTACTTC. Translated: CASSDGSRGETRYF.

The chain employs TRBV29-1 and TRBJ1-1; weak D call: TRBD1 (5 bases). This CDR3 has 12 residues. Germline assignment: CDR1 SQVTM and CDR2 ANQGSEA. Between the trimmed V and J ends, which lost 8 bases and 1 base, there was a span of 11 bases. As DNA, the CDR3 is TGCAGCCCGGGGCTCCCGAACACTGAAGCTTTCTTT. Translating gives CSPGLPNTEAFF.

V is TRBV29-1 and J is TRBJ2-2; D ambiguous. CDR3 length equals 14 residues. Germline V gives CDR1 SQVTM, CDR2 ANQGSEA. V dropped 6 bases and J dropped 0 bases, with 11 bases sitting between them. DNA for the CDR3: TGCAGCGTATCGCCCAACGCGAACACCGGGGAGCTGTTTTTT. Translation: CSVSPNANTGELFF.

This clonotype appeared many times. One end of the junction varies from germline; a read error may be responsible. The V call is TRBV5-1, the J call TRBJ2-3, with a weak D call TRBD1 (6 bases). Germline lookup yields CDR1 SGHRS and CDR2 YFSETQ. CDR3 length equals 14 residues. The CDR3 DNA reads TGTGCCAGCAGCTTGGACAGCTCCACAGATACGCAGTATTTT. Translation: CASSLDSSTDTQYF.

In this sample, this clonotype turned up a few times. Here the CDR3 reads CASSSPPGANYGYTF. The CDR3 nucleotides are TGTGCCAGCAGCTCCCCCCCCGGGGCGAACTATGGCTACACCTTC. This rearrangement joins TRBV21-1 to TRBJ1-2; TRBD1 is the table's D call and was not checked against the DNA. TRBV21-1 is tagged as a pseudogene. The length of the CDR3 is 15 residues.

The CDR3 nucleotides are TGTGCCAGCAGTTTGTTACAAGGCACAGATACGCAGTATTTT. This translates into CASSLLQGTDTQYF. The V gene is TRBV28, the J gene TRBJ2-3; D remains ambiguous. The germline V gene encodes CDR1 MDHEN and CDR2 SYDVKM. The CDR3 length is 14 residues. V was cut by 3 bases and J by 1 base, with 8 bases left in between.

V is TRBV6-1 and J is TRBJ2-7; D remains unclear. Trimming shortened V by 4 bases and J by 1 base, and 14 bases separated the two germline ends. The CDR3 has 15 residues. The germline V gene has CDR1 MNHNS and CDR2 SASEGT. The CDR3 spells CASSVGRSLSYEQYF. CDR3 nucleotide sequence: TGTGCCAGCAGTGTAGGCCGGTCCCTTTCCTACGAGCAGTACTTC.

Here the CDR3 reads CASSLPNRAQRGYTF. As DNA, the CDR3 is TGTGCCAGCAGTTTACCCAACAGGGCCCAGCGGGGCTACACCTTC. The V call is TRBV28, the J call TRBJ1-2; tentative D call: TRBD1 (6 bases). In germline, CDR1 is MDHEN, CDR2 SYDVKM. The V end lost 2 bases, the J end lost 8 bases, and 18 bases lay between the germline ends. The CDR3 spans 15 residues.

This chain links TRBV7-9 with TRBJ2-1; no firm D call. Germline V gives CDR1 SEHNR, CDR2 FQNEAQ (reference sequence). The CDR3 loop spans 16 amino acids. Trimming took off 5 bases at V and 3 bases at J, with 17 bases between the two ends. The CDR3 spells CASSQSTINHYNEQFF. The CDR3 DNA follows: TGTGCCAGCAGCCAGAGCACAATAAACCACTACAATGAGCAGTTCTTC.

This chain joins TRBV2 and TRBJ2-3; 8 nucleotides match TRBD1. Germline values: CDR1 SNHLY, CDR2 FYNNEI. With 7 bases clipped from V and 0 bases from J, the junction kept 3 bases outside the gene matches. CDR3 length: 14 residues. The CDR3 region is CASTDRGSTDTQYF. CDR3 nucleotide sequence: TGTGCCAGCACTGACAGGGGAAGCACAGATACGCAGTATTTT.

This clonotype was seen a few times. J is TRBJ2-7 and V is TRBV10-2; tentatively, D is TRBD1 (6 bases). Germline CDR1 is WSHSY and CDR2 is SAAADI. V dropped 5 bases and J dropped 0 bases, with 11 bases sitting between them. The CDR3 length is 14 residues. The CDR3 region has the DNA TGCGCCAGCAGTCCACAGGGTACCTCCTACGAGCAGTACTTC. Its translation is CASSPQGTSYEQYF.

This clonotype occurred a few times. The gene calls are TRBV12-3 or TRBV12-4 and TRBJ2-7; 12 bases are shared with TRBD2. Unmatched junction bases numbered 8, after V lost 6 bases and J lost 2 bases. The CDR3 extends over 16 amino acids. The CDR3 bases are TGTGCCAGCAGACCGACTAGCGGGAGCCCCACCTACGAGCAGTACTTC. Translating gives CASRPTSGSPTYEQYF.

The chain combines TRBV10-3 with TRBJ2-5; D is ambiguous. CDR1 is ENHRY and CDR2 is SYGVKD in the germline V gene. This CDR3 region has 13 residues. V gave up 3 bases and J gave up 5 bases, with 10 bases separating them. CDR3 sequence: CAISDRSKETQYF. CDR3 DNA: TGTGCCATCAGTGATCGGTCTAAGGAGACCCAGTACTTC.

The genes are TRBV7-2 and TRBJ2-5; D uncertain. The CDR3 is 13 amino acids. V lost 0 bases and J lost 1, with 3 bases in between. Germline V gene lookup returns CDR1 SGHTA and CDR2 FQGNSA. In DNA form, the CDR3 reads TGTGCCAGCAGCTTAGCGTTCCAAGAGACCCAGTACTTC. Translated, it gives CASSLAFQETQYF. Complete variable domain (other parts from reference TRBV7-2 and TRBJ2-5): GAGVSQSPSNKVTEKGKDVELRCDPISGHTALYWYRQSLGQGLEFLIYFQGNSAPDKSGLPSDRFSAERTGGSVSTLTIQRTQQEDSAVYLCASSLAFQETQYFGPGTRLLVL.

CDR3 DNA: TGTGCCAGCAGCTTAGCTCAGCGAAATTCACCCCTCCACTTT. Protein product: CASSLAQRNSPLHF. This chain links TRBV7-8 with TRBJ1-6; D gene ambiguous. The CDR3 has 14 amino acids. In germline, CDR1 is SGHVS, CDR2 FQNEAQ. V shed 0 bases and J shed 7 bases, with 7 bases lying between them. Complete variable domain (other parts from reference TRBV7-8 and TRBJ1-6): GAGVSQSPRYKVAKRGQDVALRCDPISGHVSLFWYQQALGQGPEFLTYFQNEAQLDKSGLPSDRFFAERPEGSVSTLKIQRTQQEDSAVYLCASSLAQRNSPLHFGNGTRLTVT.

The CDR3 here is CASSYGGHVAYGYTF. CDR3 DNA sequence: TGTGCCAGCAGTTACGGGGGGCATGTAGCCTATGGCTACACCTTC. The chain employs TRBV6-5 and TRBJ1-2, with D perhaps TRBD1 (6 bases). The CDR3 has 15 residues. Germline assignment: CDR1 MNHEY and CDR2 SVGAGI. V lost 2 bases and J lost 4, with 14 bases in between.

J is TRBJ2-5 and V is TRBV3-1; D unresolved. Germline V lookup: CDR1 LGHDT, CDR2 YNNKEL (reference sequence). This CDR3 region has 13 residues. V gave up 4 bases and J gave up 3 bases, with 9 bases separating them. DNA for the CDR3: TGTGCCAGCAGCCCCGGGTCCAAAGAGACCCAGTACTTC. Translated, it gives CASSPGSKETQYF.

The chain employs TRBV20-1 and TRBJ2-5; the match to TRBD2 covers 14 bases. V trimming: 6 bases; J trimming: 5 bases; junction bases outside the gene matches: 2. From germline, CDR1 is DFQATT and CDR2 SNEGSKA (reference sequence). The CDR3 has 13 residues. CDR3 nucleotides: TGCAGTGCGAGGACTAGCGGGGGGGAGACCCAGTACTTC. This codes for CSARTSGGETQYF.

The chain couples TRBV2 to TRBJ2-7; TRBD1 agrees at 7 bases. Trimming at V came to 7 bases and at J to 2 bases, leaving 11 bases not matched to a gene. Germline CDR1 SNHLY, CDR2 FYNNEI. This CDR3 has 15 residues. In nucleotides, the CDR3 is TGTGCCAGCACCTCAAACCGGGACAGCACCTACGAGCAGTACTTC. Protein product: CASTSNRDSTYEQYF.

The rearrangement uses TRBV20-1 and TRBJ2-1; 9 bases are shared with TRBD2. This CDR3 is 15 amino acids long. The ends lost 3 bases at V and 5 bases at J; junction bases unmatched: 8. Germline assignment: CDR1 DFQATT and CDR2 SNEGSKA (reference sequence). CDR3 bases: TGCAGTGCTAGTAGGTTAGCGGGGGTCCACAATGAGCAGTTCTTC. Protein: CSASRLAGVHNEQFF.

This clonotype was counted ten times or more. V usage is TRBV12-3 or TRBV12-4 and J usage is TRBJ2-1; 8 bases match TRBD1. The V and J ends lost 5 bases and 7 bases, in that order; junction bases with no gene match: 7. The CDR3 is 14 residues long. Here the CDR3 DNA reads TGTGCCAGCAGTCCCTGGGACAGGTTGAATGAGCAGTTCTTC. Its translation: CASSPWDRLNEQFF.

This chain's CDR3 is CASSLRPLYEQYF. In nucleotides, the CDR3 is TGTGCCAGCAGTTTACGTCCGCTCTACGAGCAGTACTTC. This rearrangement joins TRBV27 to TRBJ2-5; D is undetermined. Near its end, the DNA agrees better with TRBJ2-7, so the J call may be wrong. CDR3 length equals 13 residues. Germline CDR1 and CDR2: MNHEY and SMNVEV (reference sequence).

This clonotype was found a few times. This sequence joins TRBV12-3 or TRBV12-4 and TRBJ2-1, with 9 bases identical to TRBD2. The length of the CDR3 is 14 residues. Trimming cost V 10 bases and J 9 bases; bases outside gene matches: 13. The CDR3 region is CATCAGGAFSEQFF. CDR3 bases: TGTGCCACCTGTGCGGGGGGGGCTTTTAGTGAGCAGTTCTTC.